The 24 T cell receptor beta chains reported below all come from one sample, sequenced in a study of vaccination and CD4 T cells after COVID-19. MiXCR, run by TCRdb on the PCR reads, gives a single entry per CDR3 protein. Of about 18,000 distinct CDR3 sequences listed, roughly 60% are singletons. This specimen was CD4+ T cells from blood, taken before SARS-CoV-2 vaccination. The receptors stem from a human donor who had recovered from COVID-19.

The chain links TRBV7-9 to TRBJ2-2; no firm D call. The CDR3 consists of 16 residues. Trimming took off 5 bases at V and 4 bases at J, with 17 bases between the two ends. Germline V lookup: CDR1 SEHNR, CDR2 FQNEAQ (reference sequence). CDR3 DNA: TGTGCCAGCAGCGGCCTGACATTCTGGAGCACCGGGGAGCTGTTTTTT. Protein product: CASSGLTFWSTGELFF.

The genes are TRBV19 and TRBJ2-5; 9 bases agree with TRBD2. This CDR3 is 14 amino acids long. V was pared by 3 bases and J by 4 bases, with 3 bases of the junction left unmatched. Germline CDR1 reads LNHDA; CDR2 reads SQIVND (reference sequence). Here the CDR3 DNA reads TGTGCCAGTAGTATTGGGACTAGCCGAGAGACCCAGTACTTC. This sequence encodes CASSIGTSRETQYF.

V is TRBV12-3 or TRBV12-4 and J is TRBJ1-5; no firm D call. The CDR3 has 12 residues. V shed 1 base and J shed 9 bases, with 7 bases lying between them. Written as DNA, the CDR3 is TGTGCCAGCAGTTTAGATGTGTGGCCCCAGCATTTT. It codes for CASSLDVWPQHF.

This clonotype occurred a few times. J is TRBJ2-7 and V is TRBV20-1; 12 positions agree with TRBD1. The CDR3 sequence is 14 residues long. Losses at the gene ends were 5 bases for V and 5 bases for J; bases not matched to a gene: 7. Germline CDR1 and CDR2: DFQATT and SNEGSKA (reference sequence). This chain's CDR3 is CSAHPGTGGNEQYF. CDR3 sequence (DNA): TGCAGTGCTCACCCCGGGACAGGGGGCAACGAGCAGTACTTC.

The chain carries TRBV7-9 and TRBJ1-4; 8 bases fit TRBD1. The germline CDR1 and CDR2 sequences are SEHNR and FQNEAQ (reference sequence). CDR3 length: 15 amino acids. The ends lost 4 bases at V and 7 bases at J; junction bases unmatched: 8. DNA for the CDR3: TGTGCCAGCAGCTCGGACAGGGTCCGGAGTGAAAAACTGTTTTTT. Encoded protein: CASSSDRVRSEKLFF.

The table lists this clonotype with a count of one. V and J are TRBV19 and TRBJ2-1; TRBD1 aligns across 7 bases. Losses at the gene ends were 5 bases for V and 5 bases for J; bases not matched to a gene: 9. This CDR3 spans 15 amino acids. Germline CDR1 reads LNHDA; CDR2 reads SQIVND (reference sequence). The chain's CDR3 is CASSSTGLGNNEQFF. The CDR3, as DNA: TGTGCCAGTAGTTCGACAGGGTTGGGGAACAATGAGCAGTTCTTC.

The rearrangement links TRBV7-3 to TRBJ2-3, with D hard to call. The V gene lost 2 bases and the J gene lost 6 bases, with 12 bases spanning the gap. Germline V gene data show CDR1 as SGHTA and CDR2 as FQGTGA. The CDR3 contains 14 residues. The CDR3 DNA reads TGTGCCAGCAGCTTAGAGCGTCCGCCGGATACGCAGTATTTT. This gives the protein CASSLERPPDTQYF.

J is TRBJ1-2 and V is TRBV6-1; D might be TRBD1 (5 bases). The V and J ends lost 2 bases and 4 bases respectively, with 11 bases between them. CDR1 and CDR2 from the germline V gene are MNHNS and SASEGT. The CDR3 spans 14 residues. The CDR3 DNA reads TGTGCCAGCAGTGAAATCGGCGGGGGCTATGGCTACACCTTC. Residues: CASSEIGGGYGYTF.

This chain joins TRBV7-2 and TRBJ2-7; 11 bases map to TRBD2. Germline V gene data show CDR1 as SGHTA and CDR2 as FQGNSA. V gave up 5 bases and J gave up 4 bases; unmatched junction bases: 16. The CDR3 sequence is 18 residues long. CDR3 amino acids: CASSPTGIAGGPGYEQYF. CDR3 nucleotides: TGTGCCAGCAGCCCGACTGGAATAGCGGGAGGGCCGGGTTACGAGCAGTACTTC.

The chain links TRBV20-1 to TRBJ2-1; either TRBD1 or TRBD2 may fit D (5 bases each). Looked up from germline, CDR1 is DFQATT and CDR2 is SNEGSKA (reference sequence). V was clipped by 0 bases and J by 16 bases, with 16 bases between them. The CDR3 is 12 residues long. CDR3 sequence (DNA): TGCAGTGCTAGAGATCGGGGCACCCTTCGATTCTTC. Its translation is CSARDRGTLRFF.

The chain recombines TRBV12-3 or TRBV12-4 with TRBJ2-7; no definite D call. CDR3 size: 13 residues. Trimming stripped 2 bases from V and 1 base from J, with 6 bases between. The CDR3 region is CASSLLRSYEQYF. CDR3 nucleotides: TGTGCCAGCAGTTTATTGAGATCCTACGAGCAGTACTTC.

V usage is TRBV11-3 and J usage is TRBJ2-3; D gene unclear. Deletions cut 6 bases from V and 4 bases from J, with 11 bases between. The CDR3 consists of 13 residues. CDR1 SGHNT and CDR2 YENEEA come from the germline V gene. CDR3 in amino acids: CASSPEAADTQYF. The CDR3 coding sequence is TGTGCCAGCAGTCCCGAGGCGGCAGATACGCAGTATTTT.

The chain uses TRBV20-1 and TRBJ2-4; D not certain. The CDR3 covers 14 residues. Trimming left V 6 bases short and J 0 bases short, with 12 bases between. Germline V gene sequence: CDR1 DFQATT, CDR2 SNEGSKA (reference sequence). The CDR3 loop reads CSAPSDLAKNIQYF. The CDR3 DNA follows: TGCAGTGCCCCTTCTGACCTAGCCAAAAACATTCAGTACTTC.

For this clonotype: Germline is not matched at one junction end, which may reflect a read error. The V call is TRBV28, the J call TRBJ2-3, with TRBD1 matching 8 bases. Germline V gene data show CDR1 as MDHEN and CDR2 as SYDVKM. This CDR3 is 20 amino acids long. The CDR3 reads CASSIRQGKAALPSPYTQYF. CDR3 nucleotides: TGCGCCAGCAGTATTCGACAGGGGAAGGCGGCCCTTCCATCCCCCTATACGCAGTATTTT. Complete variable domain (other parts from reference TRBV28 and TRBJ2-3): DVKVTQSSRYLVKRTGEKVFLECVQDMDHENMFWYRQDPGLGLRLIYFSYDVKMKEKGDIPEGYSVSREKKERFSLILESASTNQTSMYLCASSIRQGKAALPSPYTQYFGPGTRLTVL.

The V gene is TRBV19, the J gene TRBJ2-3; no definite D call. Germline lookup yields CDR1 LNHDA and CDR2 SQIVND (reference sequence). The CDR3 consists of 14 residues. Trimming left V 4 bases short and J 0 bases short, with 8 bases between. The CDR3 DNA follows: TGTGCCAGTAGTAACACGGACAGCACAGATACGCAGTATTTT. The encoded protein is CASSNTDSTDTQYF.

This clonotype has just a few counts. The J gene is TRBJ2-3, the V gene TRBV7-2; 7 bases are shared with TRBD1. This CDR3 has 15 residues. V trimming: 3 bases; J trimming: 2 bases; junction bases outside the gene matches: 5. Looked up from germline, CDR1 is SGHTA and CDR2 is FQGNSA. The CDR3 loop is CASSFLGQVTDTQYF. The CDR3 bases are TGTGCCAGCAGCTTCCTTGGACAGGTCACAGATACGCAGTATTTT.

The V call is TRBV6-1, the J call TRBJ2-5, with 7 bases identical to TRBD2. Germline CDR1 and CDR2: MNHNS and SASEGT. After removal of 0 bases from V and 1 base from J, the junction contained 5 bases not matched to a gene. This CDR3 region has 16 residues. The CDR3 reads CASSEAPSGPQETQYF. The CDR3 coding sequence is TGTGCCAGCAGTGAAGCTCCTAGCGGCCCCCAAGAGACCCAGTACTTC.

This clonotype was picked up a small number of times. The CDR3 loop is CSARDHETFLFF. The CDR3 DNA reads as TGCAGTGCTAGAGATCACGAGACTTTTCTGTTTTTT. The J gene is TRBJ1-4, the V gene TRBV20-1; D not certain. Germline V gene data show CDR1 as DFQATT and CDR2 as SNEGSKA (reference sequence). The CDR3 loop spans 12 amino acids. Trimming took 0 bases from V and 14 from J, leaving 13 bases between them.

The chain has TRBV2 and TRBJ1-5; D ambiguous. Trimming shortened V by 6 bases and J by 0 bases, and 6 bases separated the two germline ends. Germline-derived CDR1 and CDR2 are SNHLY and FYNNEI. The CDR3 has 13 amino acids. The CDR3 DNA reads as TGTGCCAGCAGCAGAGATAGCAATCAGCCCCAGCATTTT. It is translated as CASSRDSNQPQHF. The variable domain in full, with the rest retrieved from reference TRBV2 and TRBJ1-5, is EPEVTQTPSHQVTQMGQEVILRCVPISNHLYFYWYRQILGQKVEFLVSFYNNEISEKSEIFDDQFSVERPDGSNFTLKIRSTKLEDSAMYFCASSRDSNQPQHFGDGTRLSIL.

The count of this clonotype is one. The genes are TRBV6-1 and TRBJ2-2; 12 nucleotides agree with TRBD2. CDR1 is MNHNS, CDR2 SASEGT, per germline. The V gene end was trimmed by 6 bases and the J gene end by 5 bases; junction bases not matched to a gene: 10. The CDR3 runs to 17 residues. The chain's CDR3 is CASSVIVLAGGTGELFF. Written as DNA, the CDR3 is TGTGCCAGCAGCGTAATCGTCCTAGCGGGAGGGACCGGGGAGCTGTTTTTT.

The chain is built from TRBV5-1 and TRBJ2-5; TRBD2 agrees at 8 bases. V shed 3 bases and J 3 bases; nucleotides not matched to a gene: 16. The germline gives CDR1 SGHRS, CDR2 YFSETQ. CDR3 length: 18 amino acids. The CDR3 reads CASSSTPPGTRLKETQYF. CDR3 in DNA: TGCGCCAGCAGCTCGACACCCCCGGGGACTAGACTCAAAGAGACCCAGTACTTC.

The chain employs TRBV20-1 and TRBJ2-7; D gene ambiguous. V shed 5 bases and J shed 5 bases, with 13 bases lying between them. Germline V lookup: CDR1 DFQATT, CDR2 SNEGSKA (reference sequence). CDR3 size: 12 residues. The CDR3 nucleotides read TGCAGTGCTCGCGGTCCTGCCCACGAGCAGTACTTC. Encoded protein: CSARGPAHEQYF.

This CDR3 is CASTPGTAGNTIYF. The CDR3 DNA is TGTGCCAGCACCCCCGGAACGGCTGGAAACACCATATATTTT. The chain combines TRBV6-1 with TRBJ1-3; D gene ambiguous. This CDR3 has 14 amino acids. V was pared by 7 bases and J by 2 bases, with 12 bases between. From germline, CDR1 is MNHNS and CDR2 SASEGT.

The rearrangement joins TRBV20-1 to TRBJ2-5, with 13 bases that match TRBD2. V lost 5 bases to trimming and J lost 5 bases; unmatched junction nucleotides: 5. CDR3 length: 14 amino acids. CDR1 and CDR2 (germline): DFQATT, SNEGSKA (reference sequence). CDR3 coding DNA: TGCAGTGCTCAGGGACTAGCGGGAATGGAGACCCAGTACTTC. Translating it yields CSAQGLAGMETQYF.